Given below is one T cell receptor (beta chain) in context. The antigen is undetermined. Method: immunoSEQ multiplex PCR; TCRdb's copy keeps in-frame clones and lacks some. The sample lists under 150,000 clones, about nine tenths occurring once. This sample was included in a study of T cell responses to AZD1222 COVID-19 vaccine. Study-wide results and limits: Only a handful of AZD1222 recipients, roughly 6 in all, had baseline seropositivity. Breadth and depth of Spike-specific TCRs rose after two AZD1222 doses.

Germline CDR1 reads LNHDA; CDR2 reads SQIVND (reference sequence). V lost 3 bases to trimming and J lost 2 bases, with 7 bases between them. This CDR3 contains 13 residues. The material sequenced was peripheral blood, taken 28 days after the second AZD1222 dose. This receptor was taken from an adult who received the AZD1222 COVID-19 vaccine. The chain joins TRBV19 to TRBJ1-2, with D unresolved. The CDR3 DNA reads TGTGCCAGTAGTATCCGGGGAAACTATGGCTACACCTTC. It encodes CASSIRGNYGYTF.